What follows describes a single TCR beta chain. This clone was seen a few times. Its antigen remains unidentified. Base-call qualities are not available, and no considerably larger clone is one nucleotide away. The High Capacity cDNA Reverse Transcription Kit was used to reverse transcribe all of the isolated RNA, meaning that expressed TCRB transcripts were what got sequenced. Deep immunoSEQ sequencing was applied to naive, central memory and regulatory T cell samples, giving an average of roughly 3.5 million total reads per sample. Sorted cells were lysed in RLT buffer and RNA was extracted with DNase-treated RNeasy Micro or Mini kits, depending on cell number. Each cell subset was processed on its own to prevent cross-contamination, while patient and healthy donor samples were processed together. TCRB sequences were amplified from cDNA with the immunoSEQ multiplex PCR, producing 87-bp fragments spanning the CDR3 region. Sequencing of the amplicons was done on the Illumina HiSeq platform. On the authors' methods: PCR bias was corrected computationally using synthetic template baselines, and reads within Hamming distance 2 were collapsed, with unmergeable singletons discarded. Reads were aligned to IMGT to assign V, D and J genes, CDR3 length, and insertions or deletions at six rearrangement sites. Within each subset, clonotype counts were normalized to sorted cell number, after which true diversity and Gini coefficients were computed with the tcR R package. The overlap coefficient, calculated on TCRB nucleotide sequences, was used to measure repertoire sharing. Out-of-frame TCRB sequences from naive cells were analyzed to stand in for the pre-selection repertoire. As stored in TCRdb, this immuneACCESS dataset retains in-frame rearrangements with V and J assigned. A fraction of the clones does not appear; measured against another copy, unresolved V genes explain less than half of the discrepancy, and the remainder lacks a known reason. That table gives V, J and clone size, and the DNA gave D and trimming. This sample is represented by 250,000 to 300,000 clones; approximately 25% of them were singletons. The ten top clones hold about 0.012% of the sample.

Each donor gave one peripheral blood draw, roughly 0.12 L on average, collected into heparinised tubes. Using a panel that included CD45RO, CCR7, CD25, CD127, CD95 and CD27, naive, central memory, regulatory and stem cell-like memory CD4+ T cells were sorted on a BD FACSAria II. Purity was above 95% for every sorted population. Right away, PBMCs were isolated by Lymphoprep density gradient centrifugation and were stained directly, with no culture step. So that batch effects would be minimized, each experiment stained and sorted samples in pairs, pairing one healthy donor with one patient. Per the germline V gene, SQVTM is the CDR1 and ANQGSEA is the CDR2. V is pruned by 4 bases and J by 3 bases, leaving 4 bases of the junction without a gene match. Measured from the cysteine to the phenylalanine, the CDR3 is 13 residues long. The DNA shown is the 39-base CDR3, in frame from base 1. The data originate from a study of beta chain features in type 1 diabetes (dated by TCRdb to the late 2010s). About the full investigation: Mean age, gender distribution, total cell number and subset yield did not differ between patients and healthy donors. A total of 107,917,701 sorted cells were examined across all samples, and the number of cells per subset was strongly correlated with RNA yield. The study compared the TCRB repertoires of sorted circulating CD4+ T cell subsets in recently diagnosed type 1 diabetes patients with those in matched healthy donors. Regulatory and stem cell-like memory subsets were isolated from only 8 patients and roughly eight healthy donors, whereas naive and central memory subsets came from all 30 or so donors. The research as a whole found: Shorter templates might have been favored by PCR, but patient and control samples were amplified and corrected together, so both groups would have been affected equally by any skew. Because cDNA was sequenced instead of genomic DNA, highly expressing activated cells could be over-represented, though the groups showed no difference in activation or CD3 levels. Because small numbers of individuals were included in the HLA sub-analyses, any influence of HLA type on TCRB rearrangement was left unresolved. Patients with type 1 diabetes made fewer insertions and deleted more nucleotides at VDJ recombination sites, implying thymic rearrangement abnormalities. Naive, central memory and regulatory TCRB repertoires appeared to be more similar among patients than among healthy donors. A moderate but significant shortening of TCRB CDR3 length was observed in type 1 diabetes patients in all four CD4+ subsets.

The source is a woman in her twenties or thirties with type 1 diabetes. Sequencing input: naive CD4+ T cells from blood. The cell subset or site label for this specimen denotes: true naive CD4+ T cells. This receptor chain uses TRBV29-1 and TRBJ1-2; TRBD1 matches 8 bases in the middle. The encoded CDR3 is CSVATGGDYGYTF. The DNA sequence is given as TGCAGCGTTGCCACAGGGGGTGACTATGGCTACACCTTC.